The rows below give T cell receptor beta chains drawn from one sample of a study of T cell responses to AZD1222 COVID-19 vaccine. Clones were sequenced by immunoSEQ multiplex PCR, and TCRdb holds only the in-frame ones, with some missing. The repertoire consists of more than 140,000 clones, with around 91% occurring once and the leading ten covering 5%. This sample comprised peripheral blood, obtained on day 0 of AZD1222 vaccination. Receptors were obtained from an adult in good health. The CDR3 runs from the conserved cysteine through the conserved F or W. D genes are given only for firm matches. Only part of the rows carry a size: once, few, many, or a class if the clone is expanded.

j_call,d_call,v_call,clone_size,cdr3_aa,cdr3_nt
TRBJ2-7,TRBD2,TRBV28,.,CASSPRAGGYEQYF,TGTGCCAGCAGCCCCCGAGCGGGAGGGTACGAGCAGTACTTC
TRBJ2-5,.,TRBV6-2/TRBV6-3,.,CASSGAGKETQYF,TGTGCCAGCAGTGGAGCGGGTAAAGAGACCCAGTACTTC
TRBJ1-1,TRBD1,TRBV5-4,.,CASSKGTGITEAFF,TGTGCCAGCAGCAAAGGGACAGGCATCACTGAAGCTTTCTTT
TRBJ1-1,TRBD1,TRBV9,.,CASSGQGDTEAFF,TGTGCCAGCAGCGGACAGGGGGACACTGAAGCTTTCTTT
TRBJ2-3,TRBD1,TRBV7-6,.,CASSPGTATPDTQYF,TGTGCCAGCAGCCCCGGGACAGCTACACCAGATACGCAGTATTTT
TRBJ2-1,.,TRBV5-6,.,CASSLGISSYNEQFF,TGTGCCAGCAGCTTGGGGATCAGCTCCTACAATGAGCAGTTCTTC
TRBJ2-1,.,TRBV15,.,CATSRHTGDQIKYEQFF,TGTGCCACCAGCCGACACACAGGTGATCAGATAAAATATGAGCAGTTCTTC
TRBJ2-4,.,TRBV10-3,once,CAISELPGPERQYF,TGTGCCATCAGTGAGCTGCCAGGGCCTGAGAGGCAGTACTTC
TRBJ1-2,TRBD1,TRBV10-1,.,CATDRGRNGYTF,TGCGCCACCGACAGGGGGCGGAATGGCTACACCTTC
TRBJ2-2,.,TRBV6-4,few,CASSDGATGELFF,TGTGCCAGCAGTGACGGTGCGACCGGGGAGCTGTTTTTT
TRBJ2-2,.,TRBV3-1/TRBV3-2,.,CASSPDWTGELFF,TGTGCCAGCAGCCCAGACTGGACCGGGGAGCTGTTTTTT
TRBJ1-2,.,TRBV18,.,CASSPRGRNYGYTF,TGTGCCAGCTCACCGCGGGGGAGAAACTATGGCTACACCTTC
TRBJ2-7,TRBD2,TRBV27,.,CASGLAGAYEQYF,TGTGCCAGCGGACTAGCGGGAGCCTACGAGCAGTACTTC
TRBJ2-3,TRBD1,TRBV7-3,.,CASSLTGQGVDTQYF,TGTGCCAGCAGCTTAACGGGGCAGGGGGTAGATACGCAGTATTTT
TRBJ2-3,.,TRBV19,.,CASSTRQGTDTQYF,TGTGCCAGTAGTACAAGACAGGGCACAGATACGCAGTATTTT
TRBJ1-5,TRBD1,TRBV27,.,CASSSWRGQAAGQPQHF,TGTGCCAGCAGTTCCTGGAGGGGACAGGCTGCGGGTCAGCCCCAGCATTTT
TRBJ1-1,TRBD1,TRBV6-5,.,CASSISGTGGPEAFF,TGTGCCAGCAGTATTTCCGGGACAGGGGGACCTGAGGCTTTCTTT
TRBJ1-1,.,TRBV19,.,CASSPLKNTEAFF,TGTGCCAGTAGCCCGCTGAAGAACACTGAAGCTTTCTTT
TRBJ2-1,.,TRBV11-2,.,CASSSGSSRYNEQFF,TGTGCCAGCAGCTCTGGGAGTAGCCGTTACAATGAGCAGTTCTTC
TRBJ2-7,.,TRBV7-8,once,CASSSSLVDYEQYF,TGTGCCAGCAGCTCCTCCTTGGTAGACTACGAGCAGTACTTC
TRBJ1-1,.,TRBV27,.,CASSSYSGRTEAFF,TGTGCCAGCAGTTCTTACTCGGGGCGGACTGAAGCTTTCTTT
TRBJ2-3,.,TRBV27,.,CASSLLDRRDTQYF,TGTGCCAGCAGTTTACTAGATCGGCGAGATACGCAGTATTTT
TRBJ1-2,TRBD1,TRBV12-3/TRBV12-4,.,CASSHRDSYGYTF,TGTGCCAGCAGCCACCGGGACAGCTATGGCTACACCTTC
TRBJ1-2,TRBD1,TRBV2,.,CASNYLSGTAYGYTF,TGTGCCAGCAACTACCTCTCTGGGACAGCTTATGGCTACACCTTC
TRBJ1-1,.,TRBV19,.,CASSPRGGRYTEAFF,TGTGCCAGTAGTCCCCGGGGAGGGCGGTACACTGAAGCTTTCTTT
TRBJ2-7,TRBD1,TRBV28,.,CASRPRQGPYEQYF,TGTGCCAGCAGGCCTAGACAGGGGCCCTACGAGCAGTACTTC
TRBJ1-4,.,TRBV4-2,.,CASSQGQHNEKLFF,TGTGCCAGCAGCCAAGGACAGCATAATGAAAAACTGTTTTTT
TRBJ1-1,.,TRBV7-2,.,CASSPLDSREAFF,TGTGCCAGCAGCCCTTTGGACAGCCGTGAAGCTTTCTTT
TRBJ2-7,.,TRBV28,.,CASSLGEGGFYEQYF,TGTGCCAGCAGTTTGGGGGAGGGGGGATTTTACGAGCAGTACTTC
TRBJ2-2,.,TRBV5-6,.,CASSLITETGELFF,TGTGCCAGCAGCTTGATAACCGAAACCGGGGAGCTGTTTTTT
TRBJ2-7,.,TRBV7-2,.,CASSHSTDEQYF,TGTGCCAGCAGCCACTCGACAGACGAGCAGTACTTC
TRBJ2-7,.,TRBV19,once,CASSIMSSYEQYF,TGTGCCAGTAGTATAATGTCCAGCTACGAGCAGTACTTC
TRBJ2-7,.,TRBV14,.,CASSRSLSGSYEQYF,TGTGCCAGCAGCCGAAGTCTCAGCGGGTCCTACGAGCAGTACTTC
TRBJ2-5,.,TRBV3-1/TRBV3-2,.,CASSRQTEETQYF,TGTGCCAGCAGCCGCCAGACAGAAGAGACCCAGTACTTC
TRBJ2-7,TRBD2,TRBV11-2,.,CASSIGLAGVYEQYF,TGTGCCAGCAGCATCGGACTAGCGGGAGTTTACGAGCAGTACTTC
TRBJ1-2,.,TRBV30,.,CAGTRRGSYGYTF,TGTGCCGGGACCCGCAGGGGATCCTATGGCTACACCTTC
TRBJ2-7,TRBD2,TRBV14,.,CASSQISGSPYEQYF,TGTGCCAGCAGCCAAATTAGCGGGAGCCCATACGAGCAGTACTTC
TRBJ1-5,.,TRBV21-1,.,CASSKRDRDQPQHF,TGTGCCAGCAGCAAACGGGACAGAGATCAGCCCCAGCATTTT
TRBJ2-1,.,TRBV7-3,.,CASSPYEDNEQFF,TGTGCCAGCAGCCCCTACGAAGACAATGAGCAGTTCTTC
TRBJ2-7,TRBD2,TRBV2,.,CASGGDSYEQYF,TGTGCCAGCGGGGGGGATTCGTACGAGCAGTACTTC
TRBJ1-3,.,TRBV7-6,.,CASSLGPTAGNTIYF,TGTGCCAGCAGCTTAGGACCCACCGCTGGAAACACCATATATTTT
TRBJ2-5,TRBD1,TRBV27,once,CASSPNRGRQETQYF,TGTGCCAGCAGCCCTAACAGGGGGCGCCAAGAGACCCAGTACTTC